The 13 T cell receptor beta chains given below trace back to one sample, sequenced in a study of T cell responses to AZD1222 COVID-19 vaccine. Data came from immunoSEQ multiplex PCR; TCRdb stores just in-frame clones and leaves some out. The sample holds 92,000 or so clones, 70% to 90% seen once. The sample in question was peripheral blood, obtained 28 days after the second AZD1222 dose. The receptors come from an adult who received the AZD1222 COVID-19 vaccine.

The gene calls are TRBV6-5 and TRBJ1-3; TRBD1 matches 7 bases. This CDR3 contains 13 residues. J gave up 6 bases and V 7 bases, and 6 bases lay outside the gene matches. CDR1 is MNHEY and CDR2 is SVGAGI in the germline V gene. DNA of the CDR3: TGTGCCAGCATTCGACAGGGATTAAACACCATATATTTT. Translated: CASIRQGLNTIYF.

The CDR3 coding sequence is TGTGCCAGCTCACCACGGAACATGAACACTGAAGCTTTCTTT. It yields the protein CASSPRNMNTEAFF. The V gene is TRBV18, the J gene TRBJ1-1; no clear D. V lost 1 base, J lost 0 bases, and 6 bases lay in between. The CDR3 runs to 14 residues. Germline V gene data show CDR1 as KGHSH and CDR2 as LQKENI.

This chain joins TRBV6-1 and TRBJ1-2, with a weak D call TRBD1 (5 bases). The CDR3 is 15 amino acids. V lost 5 bases, J lost 0 bases, and 13 bases lay in between. The germline CDR1 and CDR2 sequences are MNHNS and SASEGT. The CDR3 sequence: CASSSQGSTNYGYTF. The CDR3 nucleotides are TGTGCCAGCAGTTCCCAGGGTTCTACTAACTATGGCTACACCTTC.

This chain uses TRBV24-1 with TRBJ1-4; TRBD1 might be the D (6 bases). Trimming took 6 bases from V and 7 from J, leaving 14 bases between them. Per the germline V gene, CDR1 is KGHDR and CDR2 is SFDVKD. The CDR3 loop spans 14 amino acids. CDR3 bases: TGTGCCACCAGTTCGGGGGCTTGGGGTGAAAAACTGTTTTTT. Translating gives CATSSGAWGEKLFF.

In its sample, this clone was seen a few times. The V and J genes are TRBV7-2 and TRBJ1-2; D is perhaps TRBD1 (5 bases). Looked up from germline, CDR1 is SGHTA and CDR2 is FQGNSA. The CDR3 is 15 amino acids. V was trimmed by 2 bases and J by 5 bases, leaving 15 bases between them. CDR3 loop: CASSLSIQGLYGYTF. In nucleotides, the CDR3 is TGTGCCAGCAGCTTATCTATTCAGGGACTATATGGCTACACCTTC.

The chain joins TRBV19 to TRBJ2-4; 10 nucleotides align to TRBD2. The CDR3 loop spans 18 amino acids. The ends lost 3 bases at V and 0 bases at J; junction bases unmatched: 8. The germline CDR1 and CDR2 sequences are LNHDA and SQIVND (reference sequence). The CDR3 coding sequence is TGTGCCAGTAGTATGAATAGCGGGGGGAATTTAGCCAAAAACATTCAGTACTTC. As protein: CASSMNSGGNLAKNIQYF.

This clone was seen only once. The rearrangement links TRBV5-5 to TRBJ1-3, with D perhaps matching TRBD1 (5 bases). The CDR3 runs to 18 residues. The V gene's germline CDR1 is SGHKS and CDR2 YYEKEE (reference sequence). Trimming left V 2 bases short and J 0 bases short, with 18 bases between. CDR3 amino acids: CASSLGAGSLASGNTIYF. The DNA of the CDR3 is TGTGCCAGCAGCTTAGGGGCCGGCTCTCTAGCCTCTGGAAACACCATATATTTT.

V usage is TRBV7-2 and J usage is TRBJ2-3, with D tentatively TRBD1 (5 bases). CDR1 and CDR2 from the germline V gene are SGHTA and FQGNSA. The CDR3 totals 14 residues. V lost 5 bases to trimming and J lost 4 bases, with 13 bases between them. The CDR3 sequence: CASSLGQGADTQYF. The CDR3 DNA is TGTGCCAGCAGCCTTGGACAAGGAGCAGATACGCAGTATTTT.

The V call is TRBV7-6, the J call TRBJ2-7; the match to TRBD1 covers 7 bases. There are 13 residues in the CDR3. Germline V gene lookup returns CDR1 SGHVS and CDR2 FNYEAQ. Unmatched junction bases numbered 6, after V lost 8 bases and J lost 2 bases. CDR3 region: CASRDSYTYEQYF. The CDR3 bases are TGTGCCAGCCGGGACAGTTACACCTACGAGCAGTACTTC.

This chain connects TRBV28 to TRBJ1-5; D might be TRBD1 (6 bases). The CDR3 extends over 14 amino acids. Trimming shortened V by 7 bases and J by 7 bases, and 17 bases separated the two germline ends. The germline V gene has CDR1 MDHEN and CDR2 SYDVKM. This chain's CDR3 is CASTLGGGGQPQHF. In DNA, the CDR3 is TGTGCCAGCACCCTGGGAGGGGGGGGACAGCCCCAGCATTTT.

The chain uses TRBV7-2 and TRBJ2-3; a possible D gene is TRBD2 (5 bases). Per germline, CDR1 SGHTA and CDR2 FQGNSA. CDR3 length: 16 residues. Trimming pared 5 bases from V and 0 bases from J, leaving 15 bases between. The DNA for the CDR3 is TGTGCCAGCAGCCAAACCTCACAGCGGAGCACAGATACGCAGTATTTT. This sequence encodes CASSQTSQRSTDTQYF.

The V and J genes are TRBV7-8 and TRBJ2-2, with D perhaps TRBD1 or TRBD2 (5 bases each). Trimming removed 4 bases at V and 5 bases at J, with 17 bases between. Germline V gene sequence: CDR1 SGHVS, CDR2 FQNEAQ. The length of the CDR3 is 16 residues. This CDR3 reads CASSSARQRGTGELFF. CDR3 nucleotides: TGTGCCAGCAGCTCGGCTCGACAGCGAGGGACCGGGGAGCTGTTTTTT.

The chain has TRBV4-1 and TRBJ1-1; unclear D gene. Germline V gives CDR1 MGHRA, CDR2 YSYEKL. CDR3 size: 15 residues. Trimming removed 4 bases at V and 2 bases at J, with 14 bases between. CDR3 bases: TGCGCCAGCAGCCTCTCGGGTTGGGGAAACACTGAAGCTTTCTTT. This gives the protein CASSLSGWGNTEAFF.